The T cell receptor beta chain under discussion was sequenced for a study of human T cells and chemical hapten exposure. Turning to the study itself: Per-sample TCR yields varied mainly from small pooled library volume differences.

CDR3 length: 12 residues. The ends were cut back, 5 bases at V and 7 bases at J, with 9 bases in the middle. Unfractionated whole blood was the source from which total RNA was extracted. The library gave individual cDNA molecules unique molecular identifiers. TCRdb independently ran MiXCR on the 5' RACE reads; one entry per CDR3 protein. This table holds about 80,000 distinct CDR3 sequences, 7.7% found once. The chain carries TRBV12-3 or TRBV12-4 and TRBJ1-5; D gene ambiguous. This TCR was recovered from a male donor in good health. DNA of the CDR3: TGTGCCAGCAGTCCCCTCGGGCAGCCCCAGCATTTT. Translated: CASSPLGQPQHF.